This T cell receptor (beta chain) stems from a study of response to subunit inactivated influenza vaccine. V was pared by 3 bases and J by 1 base, with 20 bases between. Germline CDR1 and CDR2: MNHNS and SASEGT. The CDR3 is 18 residues long. Each CDR3 protein is one row after TCRdb ran MiXCR on the RT-PCR reads. The table includes 400,000 to 550,000 distinct CDR3 sequences, less than 30% detected once. Sequenced here: CD4+ T cells sorted from PBMCs, sampled roughly 5 days after vaccination. This TCR was recovered from a man aged 50 to 60 who received an inactivated influenza vaccine. The chain recombines TRBV6-1 with TRBJ2-3; weak D call: TRBD1 (6 bases). CDR3 in DNA: TGTGCCAGCAGTGACCCCCCGCCAGGGGTCAGGGGCACAGATACGCAGTATTTT. This encodes CASSDPPPGVRGTDTQYF.